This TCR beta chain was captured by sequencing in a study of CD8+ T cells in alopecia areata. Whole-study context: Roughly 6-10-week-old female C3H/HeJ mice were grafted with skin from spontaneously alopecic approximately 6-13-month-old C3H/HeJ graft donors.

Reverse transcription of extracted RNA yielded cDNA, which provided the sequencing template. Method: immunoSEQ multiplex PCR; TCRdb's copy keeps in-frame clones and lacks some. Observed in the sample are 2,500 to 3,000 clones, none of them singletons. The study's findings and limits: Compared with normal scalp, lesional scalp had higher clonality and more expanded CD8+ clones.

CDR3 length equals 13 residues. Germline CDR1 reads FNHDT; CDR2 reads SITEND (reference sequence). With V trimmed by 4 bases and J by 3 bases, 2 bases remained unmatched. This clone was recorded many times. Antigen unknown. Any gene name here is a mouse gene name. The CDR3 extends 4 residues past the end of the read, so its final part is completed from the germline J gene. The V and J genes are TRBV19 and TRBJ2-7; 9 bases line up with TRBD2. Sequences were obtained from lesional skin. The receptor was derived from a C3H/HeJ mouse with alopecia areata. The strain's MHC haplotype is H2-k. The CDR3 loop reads CASSPGLGYEQYF. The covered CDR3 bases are TGTGCCAGCAGTCCGGGACTGGGCTAT.